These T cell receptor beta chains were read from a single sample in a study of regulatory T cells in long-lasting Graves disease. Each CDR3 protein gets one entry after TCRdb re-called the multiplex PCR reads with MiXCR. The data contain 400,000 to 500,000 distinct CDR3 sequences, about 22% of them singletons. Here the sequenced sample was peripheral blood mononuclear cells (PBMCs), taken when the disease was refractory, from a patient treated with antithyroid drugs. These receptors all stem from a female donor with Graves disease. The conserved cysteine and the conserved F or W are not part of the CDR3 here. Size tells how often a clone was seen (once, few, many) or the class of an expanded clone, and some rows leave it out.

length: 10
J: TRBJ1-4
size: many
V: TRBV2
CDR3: ASSSEWEKLF

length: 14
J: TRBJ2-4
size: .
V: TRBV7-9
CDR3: ASSLGLTVAKNIQY

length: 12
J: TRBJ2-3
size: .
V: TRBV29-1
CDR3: SVYGREGADTQY

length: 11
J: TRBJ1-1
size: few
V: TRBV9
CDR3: ASTGGDRTEAF

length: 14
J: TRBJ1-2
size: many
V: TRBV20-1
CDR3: SARAAQGQGHYGYT

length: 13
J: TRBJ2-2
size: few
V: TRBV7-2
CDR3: ASSLEGGANGELF

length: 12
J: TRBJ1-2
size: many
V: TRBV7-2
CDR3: ASSLPGTNYGYT

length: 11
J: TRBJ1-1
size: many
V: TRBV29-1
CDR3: SVRPEVGTEAF

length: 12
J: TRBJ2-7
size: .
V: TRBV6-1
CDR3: ASRGVPQRGEQY

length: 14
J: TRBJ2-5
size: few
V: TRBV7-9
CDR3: ASSPPYGTIQETQY

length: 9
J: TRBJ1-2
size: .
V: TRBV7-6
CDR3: ASGQGDGYT

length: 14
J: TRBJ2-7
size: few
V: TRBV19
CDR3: ASSTSPEGGGYEQY

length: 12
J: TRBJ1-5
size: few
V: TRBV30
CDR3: AWSGQLGNQPQH

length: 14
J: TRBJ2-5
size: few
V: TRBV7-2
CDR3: ASSFLSGGPGETQY

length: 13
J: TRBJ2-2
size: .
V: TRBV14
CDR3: ASSPGTQNTGELF

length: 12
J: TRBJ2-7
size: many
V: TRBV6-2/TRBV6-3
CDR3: ATGSDRNNGEQY

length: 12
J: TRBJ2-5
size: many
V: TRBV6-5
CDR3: ASSYGGREETQY

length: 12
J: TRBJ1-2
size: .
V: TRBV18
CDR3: ASSPWDRIGGYT

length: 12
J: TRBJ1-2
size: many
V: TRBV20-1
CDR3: SARYRGRIYGYT

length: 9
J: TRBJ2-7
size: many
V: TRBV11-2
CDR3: ASSPQHEQY

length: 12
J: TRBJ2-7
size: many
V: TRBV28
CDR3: ASSLSQLIDEQY

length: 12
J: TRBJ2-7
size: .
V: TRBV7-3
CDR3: ASSLSPAGSEQY

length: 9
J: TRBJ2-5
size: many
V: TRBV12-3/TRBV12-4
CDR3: ASGYRETQY

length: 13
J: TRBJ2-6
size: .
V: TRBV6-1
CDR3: ASRAGGTGANVLT

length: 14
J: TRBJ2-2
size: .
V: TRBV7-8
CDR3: ASSLETGGNTGELF

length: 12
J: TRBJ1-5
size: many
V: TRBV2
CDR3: ASRKGTENQPQH

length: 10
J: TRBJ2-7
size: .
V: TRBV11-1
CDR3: ASSLAEAEQY

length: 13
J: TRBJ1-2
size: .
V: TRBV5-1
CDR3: ASSLAGGRVHGYT

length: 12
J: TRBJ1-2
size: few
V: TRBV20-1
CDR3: SARGSPSNYGYT

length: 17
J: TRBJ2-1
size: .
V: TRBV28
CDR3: ASSPVGLAGGPSYNEQF

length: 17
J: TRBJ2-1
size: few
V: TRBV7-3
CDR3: ASSLTGLAGGPYYNEQF

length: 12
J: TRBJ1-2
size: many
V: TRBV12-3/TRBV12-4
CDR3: ASSFGTGFRGYT

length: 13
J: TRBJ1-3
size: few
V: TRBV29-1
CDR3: SVALRGGEGNTIY

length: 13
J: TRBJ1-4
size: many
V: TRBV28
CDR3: ASSFSGVLNEKLF

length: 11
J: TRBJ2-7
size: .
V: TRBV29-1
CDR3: SVGLREYREQY

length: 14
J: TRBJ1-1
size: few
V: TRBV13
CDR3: ASSGGGGTGDTEAF

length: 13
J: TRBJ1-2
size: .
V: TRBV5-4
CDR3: ASSFGQGTRYGYT

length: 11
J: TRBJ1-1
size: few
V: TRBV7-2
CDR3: ASSSRTGNKAF

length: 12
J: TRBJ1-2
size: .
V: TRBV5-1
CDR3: ASRRQGPNYGYT

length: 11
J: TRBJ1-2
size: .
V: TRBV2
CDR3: ASSVRGVYGYT

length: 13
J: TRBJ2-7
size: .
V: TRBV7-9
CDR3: ASSLGGTVAYEQY

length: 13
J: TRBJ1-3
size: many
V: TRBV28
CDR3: ASSPRQAYGNTIY

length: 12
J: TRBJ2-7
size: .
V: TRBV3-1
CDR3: ASSHAGVSNEQY

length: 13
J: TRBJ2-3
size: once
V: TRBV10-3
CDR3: AISERREAPDTQY

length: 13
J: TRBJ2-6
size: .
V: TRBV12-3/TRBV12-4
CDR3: ASTRQGSGANVLT

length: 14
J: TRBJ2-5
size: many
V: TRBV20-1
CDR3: SARAHLGIAEETQY

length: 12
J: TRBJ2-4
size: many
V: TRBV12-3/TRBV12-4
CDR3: ASTPTGGENIQY

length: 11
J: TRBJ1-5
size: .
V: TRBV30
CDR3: AWSSDRNQPQH

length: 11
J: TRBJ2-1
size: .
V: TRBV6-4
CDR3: ASREDRVTEQF

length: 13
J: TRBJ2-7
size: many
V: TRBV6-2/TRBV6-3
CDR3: ASIRSPTGHYEQY

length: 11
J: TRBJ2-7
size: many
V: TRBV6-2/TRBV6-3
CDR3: ASIPMGRDEQY

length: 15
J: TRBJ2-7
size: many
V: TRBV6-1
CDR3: ASSQGTSTRISYEQY

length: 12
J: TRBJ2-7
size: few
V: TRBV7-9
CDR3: ASSLSLPTYEQY

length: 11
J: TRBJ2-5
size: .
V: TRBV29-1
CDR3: SVQRGDQETQY

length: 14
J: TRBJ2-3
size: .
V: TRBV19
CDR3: ASSILGHRRGDTQY

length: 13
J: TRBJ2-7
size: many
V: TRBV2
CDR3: ASSASGLAGVEQY

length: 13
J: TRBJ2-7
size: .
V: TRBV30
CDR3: AWNVNRGLSYEQY